This T cell receptor beta chain emerged from a study of blood T cell repertoires in COVID-19. Turning to the study itself: Nucleic acid was either cDNA or gDNA, and it came from T cells, B-cell-depleted T cells, or PBMCs.

In terms of age and location, participants ranged from roughly 18 to 100 years and lived in about two dozen US areas. CDR1 is SGHVS and CDR2 is FNYEAQ in the germline V gene. Unmatched junction bases numbered 7, after V lost 1 base and J lost 3 bases. The CDR3 runs to 18 residues. Original processing notes: Estimates of nucleated cell counts were drawn from the amplification of reference gene primers. The assay was immunoSEQ multiplex PCR, and TCRdb's table has in-frame clones only and misses some. That table is the source of V, J and clone size, and D and trimming were worked out from the DNA. Among nearly 350,000 clones listed, about 90% were seen once.

The clonotype originates from a woman younger than 45 who had recovered from COVID-19. The sample taken for sequencing was PBMCs or T cells enriched from blood (not recorded which). V and J are TRBV7-6 and TRBJ1-3; 12 nucleotides agree with TRBD1. The DNA for the CDR3 is TGTGCCAGCAGCTTAGGGGGGACAGGGGGCCGATTTGGAAACACCATATATTTT. Its translation: CASSLGGTGGRFGNTIYF.